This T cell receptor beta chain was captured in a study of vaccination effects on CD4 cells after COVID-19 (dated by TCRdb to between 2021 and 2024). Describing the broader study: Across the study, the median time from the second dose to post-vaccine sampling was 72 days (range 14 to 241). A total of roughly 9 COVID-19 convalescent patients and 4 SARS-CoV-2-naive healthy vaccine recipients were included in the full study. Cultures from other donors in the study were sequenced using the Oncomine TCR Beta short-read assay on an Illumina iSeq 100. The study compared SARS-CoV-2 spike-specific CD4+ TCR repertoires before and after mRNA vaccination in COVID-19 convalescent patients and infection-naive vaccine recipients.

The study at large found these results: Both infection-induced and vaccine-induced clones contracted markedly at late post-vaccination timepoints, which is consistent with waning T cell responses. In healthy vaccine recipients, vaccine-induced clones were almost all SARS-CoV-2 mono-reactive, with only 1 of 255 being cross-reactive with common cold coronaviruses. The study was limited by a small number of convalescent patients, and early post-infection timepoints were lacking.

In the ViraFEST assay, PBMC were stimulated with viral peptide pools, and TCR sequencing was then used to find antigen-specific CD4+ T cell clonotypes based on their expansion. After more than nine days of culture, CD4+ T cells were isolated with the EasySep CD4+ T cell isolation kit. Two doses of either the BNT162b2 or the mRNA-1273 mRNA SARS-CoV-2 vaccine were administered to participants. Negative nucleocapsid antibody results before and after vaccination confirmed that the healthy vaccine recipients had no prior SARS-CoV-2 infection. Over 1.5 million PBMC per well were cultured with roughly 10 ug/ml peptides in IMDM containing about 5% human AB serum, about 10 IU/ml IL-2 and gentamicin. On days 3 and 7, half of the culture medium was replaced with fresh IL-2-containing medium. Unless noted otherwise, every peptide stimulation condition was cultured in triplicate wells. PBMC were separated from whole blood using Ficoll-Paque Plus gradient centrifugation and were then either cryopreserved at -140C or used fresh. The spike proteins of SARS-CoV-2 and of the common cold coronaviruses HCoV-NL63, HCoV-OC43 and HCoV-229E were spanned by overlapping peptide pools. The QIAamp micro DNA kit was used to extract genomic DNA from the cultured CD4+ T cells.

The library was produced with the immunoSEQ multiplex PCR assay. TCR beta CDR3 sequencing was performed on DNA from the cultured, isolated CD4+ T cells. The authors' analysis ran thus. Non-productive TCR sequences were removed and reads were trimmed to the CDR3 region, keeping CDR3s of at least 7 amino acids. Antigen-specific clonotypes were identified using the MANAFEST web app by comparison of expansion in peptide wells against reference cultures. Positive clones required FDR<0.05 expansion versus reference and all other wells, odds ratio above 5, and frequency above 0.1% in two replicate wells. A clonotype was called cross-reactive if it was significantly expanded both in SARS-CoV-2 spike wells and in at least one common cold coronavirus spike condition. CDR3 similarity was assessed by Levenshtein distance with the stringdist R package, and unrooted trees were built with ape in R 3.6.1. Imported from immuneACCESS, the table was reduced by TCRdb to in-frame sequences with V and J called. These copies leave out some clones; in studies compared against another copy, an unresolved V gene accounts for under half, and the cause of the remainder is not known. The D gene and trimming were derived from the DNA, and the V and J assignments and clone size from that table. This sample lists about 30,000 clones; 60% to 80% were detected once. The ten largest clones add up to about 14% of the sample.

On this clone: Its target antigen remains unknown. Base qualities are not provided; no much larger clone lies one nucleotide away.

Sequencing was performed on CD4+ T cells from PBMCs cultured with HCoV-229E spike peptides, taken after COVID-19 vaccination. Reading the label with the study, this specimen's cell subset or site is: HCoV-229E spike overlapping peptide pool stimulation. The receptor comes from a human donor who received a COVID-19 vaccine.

The CDR3 here reads CASSPWVAPSNYGYTF. DNA sequence: TGCGCCAGCAGCCCGTGGGTCGCACCTTCTAACTATGGCTACACCTTC. The rearranged segments are TRBV4-1 and TRBJ1-2; the D gene assignment is ambiguous. Trimming costs V 4 bases and J 0 bases, and their ends lie 15 bases apart. CDR1 and CDR2 (MGHRA, YSYEKL) derive from the germline V gene. Measured from the cysteine to the phenylalanine, the CDR3 is 16 residues long. This entry keeps only the CDR3 DNA: 48 bases, framed from base 1.